This T cell receptor (beta chain) was obtained from a study of cytomegalovirus exposure and HLA in healthy donors. The CDR3 spans 16 residues. CDR1 KGHSH and CDR2 LQKENI come from the germline V gene. The V and J ends lost 4 bases and 4 bases respectively, with 19 bases between them. PCR primers comprised 60 Vbeta and 13 Jbeta primers. Generated by immunoSEQ multiplex PCR, the TCRdb table keeps only in-frame clones and is missing some. In the table there are 150,000 to 200,000 clones, 80% to 90% of which are singletons. There were likely unrecorded immune exposures, though donors were nominally healthy when sampled.

The origin of this receptor is a man younger than 35 in good health and CMV-seropositive. Sequenced material: PBMCs. The V and J genes are TRBV18 and TRBJ2-5; maybe TRBD1 (5 bases). CDR3 DNA: TGTGCCAGCTCACGAGGACAACCAGGAATAGGAGAGACCCAGTACTTC. Amino acid sequence: CASSRGQPGIGETQYF.